The 29 T cell receptor beta chains listed next were all sequenced from one sample in a study of T cells after yellow fever vaccination. TCRdb itself ran the 5' RACE reads through MiXCR, one entry per CDR3 protein. The sample lists 68,000 or so distinct CDR3 sequences; about 6% were seen once. Sequenced material: CD8+ T cells sorted from PBMCs, taken more than 35 days after the first yellow fever vaccination. All receptors come from a man aged 18 to 30 who received the YFV17D yellow fever vaccine.

This clonotype was observed at least ten times. This chain joins TRBV28 and TRBJ2-7, with 7 nucleotides matching TRBD1. The length of the CDR3 is 13 residues. V shed 6 bases, J shed 3 bases, and the junction held 5 bases outside the gene matches. Germline CDR1 MDHEN, CDR2 SYDVKM. The CDR3 DNA reads as TGTGCCAGCAGACCGACAGGGAACTACGAGCAGTACTTC. Translated, it gives CASRPTGNYEQYF.

This clonotype was counted many times. The CDR3 DNA sequence: TGCGCCAGCCAGGACTTGAACACCGGGGAGCTGTTTTTT. Its protein product is CASQDLNTGELFF. The gene calls are TRBV4-1 and TRBJ2-2; possible D gene TRBD2, 5 bases. The germline V and J ends were trimmed by 8 bases and 1 base, with 8 bases remaining between them. The CDR3 is 13 residues long. Germline-derived CDR1 and CDR2 are MGHRA and YSYEKL.

This clonotype showed up many times. One end of the junction is discordant with germline, which a read error may explain. The chain is built from TRBV4-3 and TRBJ2-7; the D is unclear. Germline CDR1 LGHNA, CDR2 YSLEER. The CDR3 length is 14 residues. The CDR3 DNA reads as TGCGCCACCAGCCGGCAACGGTTTGGGGACGAGCAGTACTTC. As protein: CATSRQRFGDEQYF.

This clonotype was counted ten times or more. The chain employs TRBV5-1 and TRBJ2-2, with D unclear. CDR1 is SGHRS and CDR2 is YFSETQ in the germline V gene. Trimming left V 4 bases short and J 0 bases short, with 10 bases between. The CDR3 runs 15 residues. This chain's CDR3 is CASSPSPSNTGELFF. The CDR3 DNA is TGCGCCAGCAGCCCAAGCCCTTCGAACACCGGGGAGCTGTTTTTT.

The V and J genes are TRBV5-1 and TRBJ1-1, with TRBD1 matching 9 bases. With 4 bases clipped from V and 1 base from J, the junction kept 11 bases outside the gene matches. The CDR3 totals 17 residues. The germline gives CDR1 SGHRS, CDR2 YFSETQ. The DNA of the CDR3 is TGCGCCAGCAGCCCAGCGCGGACAGGGGTAGGGAACACTGAAGCTTTCTTT. Translation gives CASSPARTGVGNTEAFF.

This clonotype was observed many times. This chain joins TRBV7-2 and TRBJ2-5; D unclear. The CDR3 consists of 15 residues. Trimming left V 5 bases short and J 0 bases short, with 13 bases between. Germline CDR1 is SGHTA and CDR2 is FQGNSA. The CDR3 coding sequence is TGTGCCAGCAGCCTCTATGTAGACTACCAAGAGACCCAGTACTTC. This sequence encodes CASSLYVDYQETQYF. Using reference TRBV7-2 and TRBJ2-5 for the parts outside the CDR3, the full variable domain is GAGVSQSPSNKVTEKGKDVELRCDPISGHTALYWYRQSLGQGLEFLIYFQGNSAPDKSGLPSDRFSAERTGGSVSTLTIQRTQQEDSAVYLCASSLYVDYQETQYFGPGTRLLVL.

This clonotype appeared many times. V is TRBV5-6 and J is TRBJ2-5; D is possibly TRBD1 (5 bases). The CDR3 extends over 13 amino acids. Germline V gene data show CDR1 as SGHDT and CDR2 as YYEEEE. V shed 0 bases and J shed 6 bases, with 9 bases lying between them. The CDR3 DNA is TGTGCCAGCAGCTTGGAAGGGGTGAAGACCCAGTACTTC. It is translated as CASSLEGVKTQYF.

This clonotype was recorded many times. In nucleotides, the CDR3 is TGTGCCAGCAGCTTACCAGATACGCAGTATTTT. Its protein is CASSLPDTQYF. The rearrangement links TRBV7-9 to TRBJ2-3; no clear D. The germline V gene has CDR1 SEHNR and CDR2 FQNEAQ (reference sequence). The CDR3 runs 11 residues. V lost 2 bases to trimming and J lost 4 bases, with 1 base between them.

This clonotype was recorded at least ten times. The CDR3 sequence: CASSQAPGGRSYNEQFF. The CDR3 DNA sequence: TGCGCCAGCAGCCAAGCCCCGGGGGGAAGGTCCTACAATGAGCAGTTCTTC. The J gene is TRBJ2-1, the V gene TRBV4-1; 7 bases map to TRBD2. Trimming took 1 base from V and 1 from J; bases not matched to a gene: 7. The CDR3 sequence is 17 residues long. CDR1 is MGHRA and CDR2 is YSYEKL in the germline V gene.

This clonotype was recorded a few times. This chain's CDR3 is CASSSGLAGNTGELFF. The DNA of the CDR3 is TGTGCCAGCAGCTCAGGACTAGCGGGGAACACCGGGGAGCTGTTTTTT. V usage is TRBV7-9 and J usage is TRBJ2-2; 11 positions agree with TRBD2. Trimming took 4 bases from V and 1 from J; bases not matched to a gene: 2. The CDR3 is 16 residues long. Germline assignment: CDR1 SEHNR and CDR2 FQNEAQ (reference sequence).

This clonotype was found a few times. V and J are TRBV11-2 and TRBJ2-3, with D unclear. Looked up from germline, CDR1 is SGHAT and CDR2 is FQNNGV. This CDR3 contains 14 residues. V was pared by 5 bases and J by 4 bases, with 13 bases between. The CDR3 sequence is CASSPSPIADTQYF. As DNA, the CDR3 is TGTGCCAGCAGCCCATCTCCCATAGCAGATACGCAGTATTTT.

This clonotype was picked up many times. The V call is TRBV7-9, the J call TRBJ2-5; D gene uncertain. Germline CDR1 is SEHNR and CDR2 is FQNEAQ (reference sequence). There are 14 residues in the CDR3. Trimming took 5 bases from V and 0 from J, leaving 10 bases between them. The CDR3 is CASSGDSYQETQYF. As DNA, the CDR3 is TGTGCCAGCAGCGGAGATTCGTACCAAGAGACCCAGTACTTC. The complete variable domain, with remaining parts taken from reference TRBV7-9 and TRBJ2-5, reads DTGVSQNPRHKITKRGQNVTFRCDPISEHNRLYWYRQTLGQGPEFLTYFQNEAQLEKSRLLSDRFSAERPKGSFSTLEIQRTEQGDSAMYLCASSGDSYQETQYFGPGTRLLVL.

This clonotype was recorded at least ten times. The rearrangement uses TRBV27 and TRBJ1-4; 7 bases match TRBD1. With V trimmed by 5 bases and J by 0 bases, 0 bases remained unmatched. This CDR3 region has 14 residues. The germline V gene encodes CDR1 MNHEY and CDR2 SMNVEV (reference sequence). As DNA, the CDR3 is TGTGCCAGCAGTACAGGGGCAACTAATGAAAAACTGTTTTTT. Translation gives CASSTGATNEKLFF.

This clonotype was counted ten times or more. This rearrangement joins TRBV6-5 to TRBJ1-2; no reliable D call. Germline V gives CDR1 MNHEY, CDR2 SVGAGI. This CDR3 is 13 amino acids long. V lost 2 bases and J 6 bases, leaving 10 bases between the germline ends. The CDR3 DNA reads as TGTGCCAGCAGTTACAGTGCACGGGATGGCTACACCTTC. It is translated as CASSYSARDGYTF.

V and J are TRBV2 and TRBJ2-2; 8 nucleotides align to TRBD2. Looked up from germline, CDR1 is SNHLY and CDR2 is FYNNEI. The CDR3 contains 14 residues. With V trimmed by 9 bases and J by 3 bases, 6 bases remained unmatched. The CDR3 here is CASRAGEDTGELFF. CDR3 DNA: TGTGCCAGTCGAGCGGGGGAGGACACCGGGGAGCTGTTTTTT. Full variable domain (rest looked up from reference TRBV2 and TRBJ2-2): EPEVTQTPSHQVTQMGQEVILRCVPISNHLYFYWYRQILGQKVEFLVSFYNNEISEKSEIFDDQFSVERPDGSNFTLKIRSTKLEDSAMYFCASRAGEDTGELFFGEGSRLTVL.

This clonotype has ten or more counts. V usage is TRBV27 and J usage is TRBJ2-7, with 7 bases identical to TRBD2. From germline, CDR1 is MNHEY and CDR2 SMNVEV (reference sequence). With 3 bases clipped from V and 2 bases from J, the junction kept 10 bases outside the gene matches. There are 16 residues in the CDR3. CDR3 sequence (DNA): TGTGCCAGCAGTTTCTTTGGGGAGGGAGGAACCTACGAGCAGTACTTC. Its protein product is CASSFFGEGGTYEQYF.

This clonotype was recorded a few times. At one of its ends the junction is not consistent with the germline gene, which may arise from a read error. The chain links TRBV20-1 to TRBJ2-1; a weak D match, TRBD2 (6 bases). Germline V gene lookup returns CDR1 DFQATT and CDR2 SNEGSKA (reference sequence). The CDR3 runs to 16 residues. The DNA for the CDR3 is TGCTGTGCTAGTATGGGACTTTACAAGACCTACAATGAGCAGTTCTTC. Protein sequence: CCASMGLYKTYNEQFF.

This clonotype was seen a few times. This chain joins TRBV5-6 and TRBJ2-1; the D gene could be TRBD1 or TRBD2 (5 bases each). The germline gives CDR1 SGHDT, CDR2 YYEEEE. Trimming pared 4 bases from V and 0 bases from J, leaving 14 bases between. This CDR3 has 16 amino acids. CDR3 residues: CASSNRDARSYNEQFF. Written as DNA, the CDR3 is TGTGCCAGCAGCAACCGGGACGCCCGCTCCTACAATGAGCAGTTCTTC.

This clonotype appeared many times. This chain connects TRBV11-3 to TRBJ2-1, with D possibly TRBD2 on 6 matching bases. Looked up from germline, CDR1 is SGHNT and CDR2 is YENEEA. V was clipped by 8 bases and J by 1 base, with 15 bases between them. There are 15 residues in the CDR3. Here the CDR3 DNA reads TGTGCCAGCGCCCCCGCCGGGGGATCCTACAATGAGCAGTTCTTC. This gives the protein CASAPAGGSYNEQFF.

This clonotype has a count of ten or more. J is TRBJ2-3 and V is TRBV7-2; TRBD2 matches 13 bases. V lost 4 bases, J lost 3 bases, and 1 base stayed unmatched. The CDR3 covers 15 residues. The germline gives CDR1 SGHTA, CDR2 FQGNSA. The CDR3 DNA is TGTGCCAGCAGCTGGACTAGCGGGGGTACAGATACGCAGTATTTT. Protein sequence: CASSWTSGGTDTQYF.

This clonotype came up many times. This chain joins TRBV4-1 and TRBJ2-7; D ambiguous. Germline V gives CDR1 MGHRA, CDR2 YSYEKL. Trimming removed 1 base at V and 5 bases at J, with 6 bases between. The CDR3 spans 12 residues. The CDR3: CASSQGTDEQYF. CDR3 coding DNA: TGCGCCAGCAGCCAAGGGACGGACGAGCAGTACTTC.

This clonotype occurred many times. The rearrangement uses TRBV5-1 and TRBJ2-5, with unresolved D. The CDR3 has 15 residues. Germline assignment: CDR1 SGHRS and CDR2 YFSETQ. V gave up 1 base and J gave up 2 bases, with 12 bases separating them. The CDR3: CASSLLPGIQETQYF. The CDR3 nucleotides are TGCGCCAGCAGCTTGTTACCAGGTATACAAGAGACCCAGTACTTC.

The chain has TRBV6-5 and TRBJ1-5, with 8 nucleotides matching TRBD1. The CDR3 is 16 residues long. Germline V lookup: CDR1 MNHEY, CDR2 SVGAGI. V dropped 2 bases and J dropped 5; count of bases not matched to a gene: 8. As DNA, the CDR3 is TGTGCCAGCAGTTACGTAGGGCCAGGGGGCGATCAGCCCCAGCATTTT. This sequence encodes CASSYVGPGGDQPQHF.

This clonotype was seen at least ten times. The chain recombines TRBV4-3 with TRBJ2-1, with D possibly TRBD2 on 5 matching bases. This CDR3 is built from 15 residues. V was clipped by 0 bases and J by 10 bases, with 16 bases between them. From germline, CDR1 is LGHNA and CDR2 YSLEER. CDR3 sequence: CASSQDGRSADEQFF. The DNA for the CDR3 is TGCGCCAGCAGCCAAGATGGGAGATCGGCAGACGAGCAGTTCTTC.

The sample holds many counts of this clonotype. CDR3 nucleotides: TGTGCCAGCATAAAACAGGGGACCGGGGAGCTGTTTTTT. It specifies CASIKQGTGELFF. The rearrangement uses TRBV5-4 and TRBJ2-2; TRBD1 aligns across 7 bases. V dropped 6 bases and J dropped 5; count of bases not matched to a gene: 4. The length of the CDR3 is 13 residues. Germline CDR1 reads SGHNT; CDR2 reads YYREEE (reference sequence).

This clonotype has a count of ten or more. The chain is built from TRBV6-5 and TRBJ1-1; D gene ambiguous. With 2 bases removed from V and 0 bases from J, the gap between germline ends came to 7 bases. The CDR3 is 14 amino acids. The germline V gene has CDR1 MNHEY and CDR2 SVGAGI. CDR3 region: CASSYQPMNTEAFF. Written as DNA, the CDR3 is TGTGCCAGCAGTTACCAGCCAATGAACACTGAAGCTTTCTTT.

This clonotype was observed many times. V and J are TRBV6-1 and TRBJ2-2, with D hard to call. Germline V CDR1 and CDR2: MNHNS, SASEGT. This CDR3 has 14 amino acids. Trimming left V 5 bases short and J 5 bases short, with 12 bases between. DNA for the CDR3: TGTGCCAGCAGTCCCCTCACATGGACCGGGGAGCTGTTTTTT. Its protein is CASSPLTWTGELFF.

This clonotype showed up many times. CDR3 bases: TGTGCCAGCAAGGACAGGGGGCTTCATCAGCCCCAGCATTTT. Translation: CASKDRGLHQPQHF. V and J are TRBV12-3 or TRBV12-4 and TRBJ1-5, with 11 bases lining up with TRBD1. V dropped 7 bases and J dropped 5; count of bases not matched to a gene: 4. This CDR3 has 14 amino acids.

The chain joins TRBV7-9 to TRBJ2-5, with D perhaps TRBD2 (5 bases). Per germline, CDR1 SEHNR and CDR2 FQNEAQ (reference sequence). Between the trimmed V and J ends, which lost 6 bases and 5 bases, there was a span of 13 bases. The CDR3 contains 13 residues. CDR3 in amino acids: CASRRGLNETQYF. As DNA, the CDR3 is TGTGCCAGCAGGAGAGGACTTAACGAGACCCAGTACTTC.